Sequencing of this T cell receptor (beta chain) was carried out in a study of T cells expressing NK-cell markers (dated by TCRdb to about 2020). The study in broad terms: About eight donors provided sorted CD3+CD56+NKG2C+, CD3+CD56+NKG2C- and CD3+CD56-NKG2C+ T-cell subsets, whose TCR beta-chain repertoires were profiled. Among the eight sequenced donors, seven were HCMV-seropositive and one was HCMV-seronegative. All eight donors whose samples were sequenced were randomly selected healthy volunteers, three of them men and five women. Illumina HiSeq 2000/2500, MiSeq or NextSeq was used to sequence libraries as 2 x 150 bp reads.

A word on this clonotype: What antigen it recognizes has not been identified.

HCMV-specific IgG was detected in serum with a commercial ELISA kit to determine HCMV serostatus. Peripheral blood mononuclear cells were isolated from blood by Ficoll density gradient centrifugation. The listed sequencing device is Illumina HiSeq 2000. The TCR beta cDNA libraries were made using 5'RACE template switching, a step that added both a universal primer site and unique molecular identifiers. cDNA synthesis was primed from the TCR beta constant segment, followed by two successive PCR amplification steps. Per the source publication's procedure: MIGEC was used to demultiplex reads and group the reads by UMI, and MiTCR was used to assemble and quantify clonotypes. To remove erroneous sequences, TCR cDNA sequences were retained only when supported by two or more reads. The tcR package was used for downstream repertoire analysis, with clonotypes matched between fractions based on CDR3 nucleotide sequence plus V segment. VDJmatch was used to annotate antigen specificity against VDJdb, with one amino acid substitution in CDR3 allowed. Based on TCRdb reprocessing of the reads, there is one entry per CDR3 protein sequence, and DNA is missing. For this entry, the V and J calls and clone size follow TCRdb and not the study's own pipeline. The sample's table lists a count of a few hundred thousand distinct CDR3 sequences. 5.2% of the sample is in the top ten clones.

CDR1 and CDR2 are drawn from the germline V gene: SGHRS, YFSETQ. The CDR3, cysteine through phenylalanine, is 15 amino acids long. There is no recorded DNA. Study-wide conclusions, independent of this receptor: In six donors, the dominant CD3+CD56+NKG2C+ clonotypes ranked among the top 10 CD8+ clonotypes, making up about 1.0-7.5% of CD8+ T cells. Whether the expanded NKG2C-expressing T cell clones were specific for HCMV antigens was left unclear. Those dominant clonotypes were again the most abundant among CD3+CD56-NKG2C+ cells in a handful of donors, at about 28.3-60.1%.

The source of this sequence is a man aged 18-70 years in good health. The sequence joins TRBV5-1 to TRBJ1-1; absent DNA, TCRdb's TRBD1 call cannot be checked. The sample taken for sequencing was blood T cells: a sorted CD56 or NKG2C T cell subset, CD4+ or CD8+ T cells, or bulk PBMC T cells (not recorded which). The CDR3 region reads CASSFRTGGNGEAFF.